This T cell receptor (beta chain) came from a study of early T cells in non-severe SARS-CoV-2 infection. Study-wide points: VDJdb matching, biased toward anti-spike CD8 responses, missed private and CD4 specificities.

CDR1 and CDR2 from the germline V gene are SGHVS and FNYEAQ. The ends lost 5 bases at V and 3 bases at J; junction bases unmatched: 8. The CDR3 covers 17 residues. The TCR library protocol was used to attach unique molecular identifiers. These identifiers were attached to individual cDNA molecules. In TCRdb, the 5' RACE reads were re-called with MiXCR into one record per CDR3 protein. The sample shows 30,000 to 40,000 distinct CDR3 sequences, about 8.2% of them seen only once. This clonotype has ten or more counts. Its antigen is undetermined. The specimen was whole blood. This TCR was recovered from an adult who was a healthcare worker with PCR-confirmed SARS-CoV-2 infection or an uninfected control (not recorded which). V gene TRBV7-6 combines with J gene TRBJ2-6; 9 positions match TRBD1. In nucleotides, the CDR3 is TGTGCCAGCAGCCTCCGGACAGGGGCGGGTGGGGCCAACGTCCTGACTTTC. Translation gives CASSLRTGAGGANVLTF.